The rows below give T cell receptor beta chains drawn from one sample of a study of beta chain features in type 1 diabetes. The repertoire was sequenced with immunoSEQ multiplex PCR; TCRdb's copy has only in-frame clones and lacks some. This table holds hundreds of thousands of clones, about 30% found once. The sequencing sample was made of naive CD4+ T cells from blood. The receptors come from a man aged 18 to 29 in good health. The CDR3 runs from the conserved cysteine through the conserved F or W. Fields, in order: D gene, V gene, clone size, J gene, CDR3 DNA, CDR3 protein. D genes are given only for firm matches. Clone size, where shown, is once, few, many, or a class for clones that have expanded.

D: TRBD1; V: TRBV6-5; size: -; J: TRBJ2-1; DNA: TGTGCCACGGGACAGGGCGTCTGGAATGAGCAGTTCTTC; CDR3: CATGQGVWNEQFF
D: -; V: TRBV10-3; size: few; J: TRBJ2-3; DNA: TGTGCCATCAGTGAGTCGCCAGTAACAGATACGCAGTATTTT; CDR3: CAISESPVTDTQYF
D: -; V: TRBV29-1; size: -; J: TRBJ2-5; DNA: TGCAGCTATACTCAGGGCCAAGAGACCCAGTACTTC; CDR3: CSYTQGQETQYF
D: -; V: TRBV30; size: few; J: TRBJ1-1; DNA: TGTGCCCAAGAGGCGGTTATGAACACTGAAGCTTTCTTT; CDR3: CAQEAVMNTEAFF
D: -; V: TRBV9; size: -; J: TRBJ1-5; DNA: TGTGCCAGCAGCGCGGACAGTGGAAATCAGCCCCAGCATTTT; CDR3: CASSADSGNQPQHF
D: -; V: TRBV9; size: -; J: TRBJ2-1; DNA: TGTGCCAGCAGGCCACCTAGCGTGACCTACAATGAGCAGTTCTTC; CDR3: CASRPPSVTYNEQFF
D: TRBD1; V: TRBV7-2; size: few; J: TRBJ2-2; DNA: TGTGCCAGCAGCTCCTACAGGGGTACCGGGGAGCTGTTTTTT; CDR3: CASSSYRGTGELFF
D: -; V: TRBV30; size: few; J: TRBJ2-5; DNA: TGTGCCTCCGCAGAGGGGTGGGAGACCCAGTACTTC; CDR3: CASAEGWETQYF
D: -; V: TRBV29-1; size: -; J: TRBJ1-5; DNA: TGCAGCGTTGGGGCAGCCAATCAGCCCCAGCATTTT; CDR3: CSVGAANQPQHF
D: -; V: TRBV10-3; size: few; J: TRBJ2-7; DNA: TGTGCCATCAGCCAGGACAGCTACGAGCAGTACTTC; CDR3: CAISQDSYEQYF
D: TRBD1; V: TRBV2; size: few; J: TRBJ2-1; DNA: TGTGCCAGCTACCGGGGACAGGGGGCCAATGAGCAGTTCTTC; CDR3: CASYRGQGANEQFF
D: -; V: TRBV5-1; size: -; J: TRBJ2-5; DNA: TGCGCCAGCACTGACCAAGAGACCCAGTACTTC; CDR3: CASTDQETQYF
D: TRBD2; V: TRBV2; size: -; J: TRBJ2-5; DNA: TGTGCCAGCGGGCGGGAGTTAGAAGAGACCCAGTACTTC; CDR3: CASGRELEETQYF
D: -; V: TRBV30; size: -; J: TRBJ2-7; DNA: TGTGCCTGGAGTAACCAGGGTTACCTCTCCTACGAGCAGTACTTC; CDR3: CAWSNQGYLSYEQYF
D: -; V: TRBV5-6; size: -; J: TRBJ2-5; DNA: TGTGCCAGCAGCTTGGCCTTCGATCCAGGACAAGAGACCCAGTACTTC; CDR3: CASSLAFDPGQETQYF
D: -; V: TRBV29-1; size: -; J: TRBJ2-5; DNA: TGCAGCGTTGAGCCCCGGGAGACCCAGTACTTC; CDR3: CSVEPRETQYF
D: -; V: TRBV4-1; size: -; J: TRBJ2-7; DNA: TGCGCCAGCAGCCAAGATCGAACCCGGGAGTACCACGAGCAGTACTTC; CDR3: CASSQDRTREYHEQYF
D: TRBD2; V: TRBV11-2; size: -; J: TRBJ2-1; DNA: TGTGCCAGCAGGTCCCCGGGACTAGCGGGCGTTTACAATGAGCAGTTCTTC; CDR3: CASRSPGLAGVYNEQFF
D: -; V: TRBV29-1; size: -; J: TRBJ1-1; DNA: TGCAGCGTAACCATTTCAGGGGTGGGTACTGAAGCTTTCTTT; CDR3: CSVTISGVGTEAFF
D: -; V: TRBV18; size: -; J: TRBJ2-5; DNA: TGTGCCAGCTCAGCAAGCCCATGGACAGCCGGGAAGACCCAGTACTTC; CDR3: CASSASPWTAGKTQYF
D: TRBD2; V: TRBV30; size: few; J: TRBJ2-7; DNA: TGTGCCTGGACGAGGACTAGCGGGAGTTACGAGCAGTACTTC; CDR3: CAWTRTSGSYEQYF
D: TRBD2; V: TRBV27; size: -; J: TRBJ2-5; DNA: TGTGCCAGCGGAATAGCGGGGGAGACCCAGTACTTC; CDR3: CASGIAGETQYF
D: -; V: TRBV19; size: -; J: TRBJ2-1; DNA: TGTGCCAGTAGTATCGCGAACGGGAATGAGCAGTTCTTC; CDR3: CASSIANGNEQFF
D: -; V: TRBV14; size: few; J: TRBJ2-3; DNA: TGTGCCAGCAGCCAGAGGAGGCAGTCTATCACAGATACGCAGTATTTT; CDR3: CASSQRRQSITDTQYF
D: -; V: TRBV28; size: -; J: TRBJ1-2; DNA: TGTGCCAGCAGTTTCGGGGGCCCTAGCTATGGCTACACCTTC; CDR3: CASSFGGPSYGYTF
D: TRBD2; V: TRBV4-2; size: -; J: TRBJ2-1; DNA: TGTGCCAGCAGCAGGGCGTCTAGCGGGATCAATGAGCAGTTCTTC; CDR3: CASSRASSGINEQFF
D: -; V: TRBV10-3; size: -; J: TRBJ1-1; DNA: TGTGCCATCAGTGAGTCGACCGATGAAGCTTTCTTT; CDR3: CAISESTDEAFF
D: -; V: TRBV29-1; size: few; J: TRBJ2-3; DNA: TGCAGCGCCTCAAAACAGGGAACAGATACGCAGTATTTT; CDR3: CSASKQGTDTQYF
D: -; V: TRBV11-2; size: -; J: TRBJ2-5; DNA: TGTGCCAGCAGCTTATGGACAGCTCAAGAGACCCAGTACTTC; CDR3: CASSLWTAQETQYF
D: TRBD2; V: TRBV19; size: few; J: TRBJ2-7; DNA: TGTGCCAGTAGGACTAGCGGCTCCTACGAGCAGTACTTC; CDR3: CASRTSGSYEQYF
D: -; V: TRBV15; size: once; J: TRBJ2-1; DNA: TGTGCCACCAGTCCCGCCCCCAACCTCAATGAGCAGTTCTTC; CDR3: CATSPAPNLNEQFF
D: -; V: TRBV1; size: -; J: TRBJ2-3; DNA: TGCACCAGCAGCCAAGATTGGACTAGCGGGAGGACAGATACGCAGTATTTT; CDR3: CTSSQDWTSGRTDTQYF
D: TRBD1; V: TRBV15; size: few; J: TRBJ2-3; DNA: TGTGCCACCAGCACAAGGACAGGGAGCACAGATACGCAGTATTTT; CDR3: CATSTRTGSTDTQYF
D: TRBD2; V: TRBV5-1; size: once; J: TRBJ2-1; DNA: TGCGCCAGCAGCTGGGGACTAGCGGGAAGGGAGCAGTTCTTC; CDR3: CASSWGLAGREQFF
D: -; V: TRBV30; size: -; J: TRBJ2-5; DNA: TGTGCCTGGAGCCAACGAGGGCCCCTTCGAGAGACCCAGTACTTC; CDR3: CAWSQRGPLRETQYF
D: -; V: TRBV6-6; size: -; J: TRBJ1-1; DNA: TGTGCCAGCAGTTACTCCAGGCTATACACTGAAGCTTTCTTT; CDR3: CASSYSRLYTEAFF
D: -; V: TRBV30; size: few; J: TRBJ2-7; DNA: TGTGCCTGGAGACCACTTTCGGCGGGGTACGAGCAGTACTTC; CDR3: CAWRPLSAGYEQYF
D: -; V: TRBV28; size: few; J: TRBJ2-7; DNA: TGTGCCAGCAGTTTTACGGCGGGTTCCTACGAGCAGTACTTC; CDR3: CASSFTAGSYEQYF
D: -; V: TRBV14; size: -; J: TRBJ2-2; DNA: TGTGCCAGCAGCCAAGTAGGCGGGATGAACACCGGGGAGCTGTTTTTT; CDR3: CASSQVGGMNTGELFF
D: -; V: TRBV30; size: -; J: TRBJ1-2; DNA: TGTGCCTGGAACCGACCCCGCGATGGCTACACCTTC; CDR3: CAWNRPRDGYTF
D: -; V: TRBV18; size: -; J: TRBJ2-1; DNA: TGTGCCAGCTCAGGGGGCGGACTATACGCATCAGAGCAGTTCTTC; CDR3: CASSGGGLYASEQFF
D: TRBD2; V: TRBV9; size: few; J: TRBJ2-3; DNA: TGTGCCAGCAGCGTAACCGGGAGGGCGATAGATACGCAGTATTTT; CDR3: CASSVTGRAIDTQYF
D: -; V: TRBV7-7; size: few; J: TRBJ2-1; DNA: TGTGCTAGCAGCTTAGCGGATAACAATGAGCAGTTCTTC; CDR3: CASSLADNNEQFF
D: TRBD1; V: TRBV29-1; size: few; J: TRBJ1-1; DNA: TGCAGCGGAGGGGGCGTGTTTGAGGCCGCTTTT; CDR3: CSGGGVFEAAF
D: TRBD1; V: TRBV28; size: -; J: TRBJ1-2; DNA: TGTGCCAGCACTTTACAGGGGGCGTATGGCTACACCTTC; CDR3: CASTLQGAYGYTF
D: -; V: TRBV30; size: -; J: TRBJ2-2; DNA: TGTGCCTGGAGTGTACGGGTTTTCACCGGGGAGCTGTTTTTT; CDR3: CAWSVRVFTGELFF
D: TRBD1; V: TRBV11-2; size: -; J: TRBJ2-3; DNA: TGTGCCAGCAGCTTACAGGGGGCCGGGACAGGGGAGGATTTT; CDR3: CASSLQGAGTGEDF
D: TRBD1; V: TRBV30; size: few; J: TRBJ2-7; DNA: TGTGCCTGGAAGGGGGACAGGGCGGACGAGCAGTACTTC; CDR3: CAWKGDRADEQYF